These 32 T cell receptor beta chains came from one sample sequenced in a study of blood T cell repertoires in COVID-19. The assay was immunoSEQ multiplex PCR, and TCRdb's table has in-frame clones only and misses some. The repertoire consists of about 260,000 clones, with 85% to 90% occurring once and the leading ten covering 2.4%. The specimen sequenced was PBMCs or T cells enriched from blood (not recorded which). The origin of the receptors is a woman between 18 and 29 years old who had recovered from COVID-19.

This sequence joins TRBV6-6 and TRBJ2-3; D may be TRBD1 (5 bases). This CDR3 region has 13 residues. V lost 1 base, J lost 4 bases, and 6 bases lay in between. CDR1 MNHNY and CDR2 SVGAGI come from the germline V gene (reference sequence). The CDR3 sequence is CASSYLGADTQYF. CDR3 in DNA: TGTGCCAGCAGTTACTTAGGGGCAGATACGCAGTATTTT.

CDR3 amino acids: CASSSTWTSGEETQYF. As DNA, the CDR3 is TGCGCCAGCAGCTCGACCTGGACTAGCGGGGAAGAGACCCAGTACTTC. The genes are TRBV5-1 and TRBJ2-5, with 12 bases matching TRBD2. The trim removed 3 bases at V and 3 bases at J, leaving 6 bases unmatched. The germline gives CDR1 SGHRS, CDR2 YFSETQ. There are 16 residues in the CDR3.

V gene TRBV2 combines with J gene TRBJ1-4; no definite D call. The CDR3 spans 13 residues. Per germline, CDR1 SNHLY and CDR2 FYNNEI. Trimming removed 8 bases from V and 3 bases from J, with 10 bases in between. This CDR3 reads CASERDANEKLFF. The CDR3 DNA follows: TGTGCCAGCGAACGGGATGCTAATGAAAAACTGTTTTTT. The variable domain in full, completed from reference TRBV2 and TRBJ1-4, reads EPEVTQTPSHQVTQMGQEVILRCVPISNHLYFYWYRQILGQKVEFLVSFYNNEISEKSEIFDDQFSVERPDGSNFTLKIRSTKLEDSAMYFCASERDANEKLFFGSGTQLSVL.

V is TRBV19 and J is TRBJ1-4; 7 nucleotides match TRBD1. This CDR3 comprises 14 residues. The V gene's germline CDR1 is LNHDA and CDR2 SQIVND (reference sequence). Trimming at V came to 5 bases and at J to 8 bases, leaving 8 bases not matched to a gene. CDR3 sequence (DNA): TGTGCCAGTAGTCGGGACAGATGGACGGAAAAACTGTTTTTT. Translated: CASSRDRWTEKLFF.

V is TRBV6-6 and J is TRBJ1-5, with 9 bases identical to TRBD1. With 7 bases clipped from V and 5 bases from J, the junction kept 9 bases outside the gene matches. Germline CDR1 is MNHNY and CDR2 is SVGAGI (reference sequence). This CDR3 comprises 15 residues. The CDR3 DNA reads TGTGCCAGCACCACGACAGGGGGGGCCTATCAGCCCCAGCATTTT. Its translation is CASTTTGGAYQPQHF.

The rearrangement joins TRBV9 to TRBJ1-1; no clear D. This CDR3 region has 15 residues. Germline V gene data show CDR1 as SGDLS and CDR2 as YYNGEE. Trimming took 3 bases from V and 0 from J, leaving 12 bases between them. Here the CDR3 reads CASSAREGMNTEAFF. CDR3 in DNA: TGTGCCAGCAGCGCAAGAGAGGGCATGAACACTGAAGCTTTCTTT.

The chain is built from TRBV27 and TRBJ2-7, with 7 bases aligning to TRBD1. With V trimmed by 7 bases and J by 1 base, 7 bases remained unmatched. Per the germline V gene, CDR1 is MNHEY and CDR2 is SMNVEV (reference sequence). The CDR3 runs 14 residues. The CDR3 reads CASTSTGSSYEQYF. DNA for the CDR3: TGTGCCAGCACTTCGACAGGGAGTTCCTACGAGCAGTACTTC.

V usage is TRBV28 and J usage is TRBJ2-1, with a tentative D call TRBD2 (6 bases). V lost 5 bases, J lost 7 bases, and 24 bases lay in between. From germline, CDR1 is MDHEN and CDR2 SYDVKM. This CDR3 region has 17 residues. The CDR3 DNA sequence: TGTGCCAGCAGTCCTATCGCTTCCGGACGGGGGTGGAATGAGCAGTTCTTC. Translation gives CASSPIASGRGWNEQFF.

Note on this clone: With only one base between it and a far larger clone, this is likely a read error. This CDR3 is also generated by other DNA sequences in the sample. The chain carries TRBV7-9 and TRBJ2-7; the D gene is possibly TRBD2 (6 bases). V lost 5 bases to trimming and J lost 1 base, with 9 bases between them. The CDR3 sequence is 13 residues long. Germline lookup yields CDR1 SEHNR and CDR2 FQNEAQ (reference sequence). CDR3 sequence reads: CASSPGGSYEQYF. The CDR3, as DNA: TGTGCCAGCAGCCCCGGGGGTTCCTACGAGCAGTACTTC. Looking up the rest from reference TRBV7-9 and TRBJ2-7 gives the full variable domain: DTGVSQNPRHKITKRGQNVTFRCDPISEHNRLYWYRQTLGQGPEFLTYFQNEAQLEKSRLLSDRFSAERPKGSFSTLEIQRTEQGDSAMYLCASSPGGSYEQYFGPGTRLTVT.

The genes are TRBV27 and TRBJ2-3; weak D call: TRBD2 (6 bases). The CDR3 spans 14 residues. Germline assignment: CDR1 MNHEY and CDR2 SMNVEV (reference sequence). Trimming pared 10 bases from V and 2 bases from J, leaving 16 bases between. The CDR3: CATTFSGLTDTQYF. The CDR3 nucleotides are TGTGCCACGACCTTTAGCGGACTCACAGATACGCAGTATTTT.

V usage is TRBV5-1 and J usage is TRBJ2-7, with 9 bases aligning to TRBD2. V shed 1 base and J 2 bases; nucleotides not matched to a gene: 7. Germline lookup yields CDR1 SGHRS and CDR2 YFSETQ. This CDR3 is 16 amino acids long. The CDR3 is CASSLTSGGPTYEQYF. CDR3 DNA sequence: TGCGCCAGCAGCTTGACCAGCGGGGGGCCGACCTACGAGCAGTACTTC. Full variable domain (outside the CDR3, taken from reference TRBV5-1 and TRBJ2-7): KAGVTQTPRYLIKTRGQQVTLSCSPISGHRSVSWYQQTPGQGLQFLFEYFSETQRNKGNFPGRFSGRQFSNSRSEMNVSTLELGDSALYLCASSLTSGGPTYEQYFGPGTRLTVT.

The rearrangement links TRBV6-5 to TRBJ1-1; possible D gene TRBD1, 6 bases. The germline V gene encodes CDR1 MNHEY and CDR2 SVGAGI. The CDR3 runs 14 residues. With 9 bases removed from V and 4 bases from J, the gap between germline ends came to 18 bases. The CDR3 region has the DNA TGTGCCAGTCGCTCAGGGGTGGCGATCACTGAAGCTTTCTTT. Translated: CASRSGVAITEAFF.

The chain employs TRBV6-5 and TRBJ1-6, with D possibly being TRBD1 (5 bases). Looked up from germline, CDR1 is MNHEY and CDR2 is SVGAGI. Trimming shortened V by 8 bases and J by 6 bases, and 14 bases separated the two germline ends. CDR3 length: 14 residues. The CDR3 DNA is TGTGCCAGCCAAATACAGGTCTTTAATTCACCCCTCCACTTT. It yields the protein CASQIQVFNSPLHF.

The chain is built from TRBV18 and TRBJ2-2; possibly TRBD2 for D (5 bases). With 1 base removed from V and 2 bases from J, the gap between germline ends came to 14 bases. This CDR3 has 17 amino acids. Germline V gene data show CDR1 as KGHSH and CDR2 as LQKENI. CDR3 in DNA: TGTGCCAGCTCACCACGCCAAGGAGGCTTAAACACCGGGGAGCTGTTTTTT. It specifies CASSPRQGGLNTGELFF.

The chain is built from TRBV20-1 and TRBJ1-1; 9 bases are shared with TRBD1. Per the germline V gene, CDR1 is DFQATT and CDR2 is SNEGSKA (reference sequence). The CDR3 totals 11 residues. After removal of 1 base from V and 11 bases from J, the junction contained 2 bases not matched to a gene. The CDR3 DNA is TGCAGTGCTAGAGTGACAGGGGGGGCTTTCTTT. Translated: CSARVTGGAFF.

The chain recombines TRBV5-4 with TRBJ2-5; tentatively, D is TRBD1 (6 bases). Trimming took 2 bases from V and 4 from J, leaving 12 bases between them. Germline V gene lookup returns CDR1 SGHNT and CDR2 YYREEE (reference sequence). The CDR3 covers 14 residues. In nucleotides, the CDR3 is TGTGCCAGCAGCTTTCGGCAGGGGAGAGAGACCCAGTACTTC. It is translated as CASSFRQGRETQYF.

This chain links TRBV4-1 with TRBJ1-2; 9 bases match TRBD1. The CDR3 length is 15 residues. Germline V gene lookup returns CDR1 MGHRA and CDR2 YSYEKL. V gave up 0 bases and J gave up 6 bases; unmatched junction bases: 5. CDR3 protein: CASSQDGTGRDGYTF. The CDR3, as DNA: TGCGCCAGCAGCCAAGATGGGACAGGGAGAGATGGCTACACCTTC.

The V and J genes are TRBV5-4 and TRBJ2-7; D is uncertain. V was pared by 0 bases and J by 3 bases, with 4 bases between. Germline V gene data show CDR1 as SGHNT and CDR2 as YYREEE (reference sequence). The CDR3 has 12 amino acids. The CDR3 DNA sequence: TGTGCCAGCAGCTTGGGAGGCTACGAGCAGTACTTC. It yields the protein CASSLGGYEQYF.

J is TRBJ2-5 and V is TRBV6-1; TRBD2 aligns across 9 bases. The junction had 7 bases not matched to a gene; V was cut back by 1 base and J by 4 bases. There are 16 residues in the CDR3. CDR1 MNHNS and CDR2 SASEGT come from the germline V gene. CDR3 region: CASSEVWRGGSETQYF. CDR3 DNA sequence: TGTGCCAGCAGTGAAGTTTGGCGGGGGGGCTCAGAGACCCAGTACTTC.

Concerning this clone: Other nucleotide sequences from this sample produce the same CDR3. The genes are TRBV3-1 (or the pseudogene TRBV3-2) and TRBJ1-1; the match to TRBD1 covers 7 bases. The CDR3 runs to 13 residues. The germline V gene encodes CDR1 LGHDT and CDR2 YNNKEL (reference sequence). V lost 1 base to trimming and J lost 5 bases; unmatched junction nucleotides: 1. Here the CDR3 reads CASSQVRGTEAFF. Here the CDR3 DNA reads TGTGCCAGCAGCCAAGTCAGGGGGACTGAAGCTTTCTTT.

A remark on this clone: Relative to the germline gene, one junction end is altered; a read error may explain this. The genes are TRBV7-7 and TRBJ2-5, with D perhaps matching TRBD2 (5 bases). The CDR3 length is 14 residues. Germline V lookup: CDR1 SSHAT, CDR2 FNYEAQ (reference sequence). CDR3 in amino acids: CASSTDFGSETQYF. The CDR3 bases are TGTGCTAGCAGCACGGACTTCGGCTCAGAGACCCAGTACTTC.

The rearrangement links TRBV2 to TRBJ2-5; TRBD1 matches 10 bases. V gave up 6 bases and J gave up 6 bases; unmatched junction bases: 7. CDR1 is SNHLY and CDR2 is FYNNEI in the germline V gene. This CDR3 contains 14 residues. The CDR3 protein is CASSPGQGIKTQYF. CDR3 in DNA: TGTGCCAGCAGCCCGGGACAGGGGATTAAGACCCAGTACTTC.

This clone was seen a single time. V and J are TRBV28 and TRBJ1-5, with D uncertain. With 3 bases removed from V and 6 bases from J, the gap between germline ends came to 12 bases. Germline V CDR1 and CDR2: MDHEN, SYDVKM. The CDR3 is 14 amino acids. In DNA, the CDR3 is TGTGCCAGCAGTTTTTACAGCAAAAGTCAGCCCCAGCATTTT. Its translation is CASSFYSKSQPQHF.

The chain joins TRBV5-3 to TRBJ1-6, with D unresolved. Being an ORF, TRBV5-3 has a function that is uncertain. V lost 6 bases to trimming and J lost 0 bases, with 25 bases between them. The CDR3 is 20 residues long. CDR3 DNA: TGTGCCAGAATTGGCAGATTACGAATACGAACTAGCTCCTATAATTCACCCCTCCACTTT. Translated, it gives CARIGRLRIRTSSYNSPLHF.

The rearrangement joins TRBV7-9 to TRBJ2-3; no clear D. Germline CDR1 and CDR2: SEHNR and FQNEAQ (reference sequence). V lost 5 bases and J lost 2, with 11 bases in between. The CDR3 extends over 14 amino acids. DNA of the CDR3: TGTGCCAGCAGCCAAGAGGTAGACACAGATACGCAGTATTTT. It codes for CASSQEVDTDTQYF.

The chain uses TRBV28 and TRBJ1-5, with D tentatively TRBD1 (5 bases). V was clipped by 6 bases and J by 1 base, with 10 bases between them. Germline V gives CDR1 MDHEN, CDR2 SYDVKM. The CDR3 extends over 14 amino acids. The CDR3 loop reads CASRPRQSNQPQHF. DNA for the CDR3: TGTGCCAGCAGGCCCCGACAGAGCAATCAGCCCCAGCATTTT.

The J gene is TRBJ2-4, the V gene TRBV29-1; TRBD1 matches at 9 bases. CDR3 length: 12 amino acids. V lost 5 bases, J lost 9 bases, and 5 bases stayed unmatched. Germline V gene lookup returns CDR1 SQVTM and CDR2 ANQGSEA. CDR3 in amino acids: CSVLTGGSIQYF. CDR3 in DNA: TGCAGCGTTCTGACAGGGGGAAGCATTCAGTACTTC.

This chain connects TRBV28 to TRBJ2-7, with D uncertain. Germline CDR1 reads MDHEN; CDR2 reads SYDVKM. The CDR3 has 11 amino acids. Trimming stripped 4 bases from V and 4 bases from J, with 5 bases between. DNA of the CDR3: TGTGCCAGCAGTTCAGGATACGAGCAGTACTTC. Translated, it gives CASSSGYEQYF.

The chain carries TRBV10-3 and TRBJ1-1; 11 nucleotides align to TRBD1. The ends lost 7 bases at V and 11 bases at J; junction bases unmatched: 9. There are 13 residues in the CDR3. In germline, CDR1 is ENHRY, CDR2 SYGVKD. DNA for the CDR3: TGTGCCATCAAAGGACAGGGGGCTTATCACGCTTTCTTT. This encodes CAIKGQGAYHAFF.

This sequence joins TRBV11-3 and TRBJ2-1; TRBD2 agrees at 14 bases. The CDR3 totals 15 residues. The trim removed 5 bases at V and 6 bases at J, leaving 3 bases unmatched. Germline V gene lookup returns CDR1 SGHNT and CDR2 YENEEA. The CDR3 protein is CASSPGLAGGNEQFF. Written as DNA, the CDR3 is TGTGCCAGCAGCCCTGGACTAGCGGGGGGCAATGAGCAGTTCTTC.

This sequence joins TRBV2 and TRBJ1-1; D remains ambiguous. The V end lost 6 bases, the J end lost 3 bases, and 20 bases lay between the germline ends. Germline assignment: CDR1 SNHLY and CDR2 FYNNEI. The CDR3 runs 16 residues. In nucleotides, the CDR3 is TGTGCCAGCAGCCAAAATCCTTCCCCGGCGGACACTGAAGCTTTCTTT. Translation: CASSQNPSPADTEAFF. The whole variable domain, filled in from reference TRBV2 and TRBJ1-1, reads EPEVTQTPSHQVTQMGQEVILRCVPISNHLYFYWYRQILGQKVEFLVSFYNNEISEKSEIFDDQFSVERPDGSNFTLKIRSTKLEDSAMYFCASSQNPSPADTEAFFGQGTRLTVV.

The J gene is TRBJ2-5, the V gene TRBV6-5; a possible D gene is TRBD1 (6 bases). The CDR3 totals 15 residues. V was cut by 4 bases and J by 3 bases, with 15 bases left in between. Germline V lookup: CDR1 MNHEY, CDR2 SVGAGI. The CDR3: CASSFWVRGEETQYF. The CDR3 DNA sequence: TGTGCCAGCAGTTTTTGGGTCAGGGGCGAAGAGACCCAGTACTTC.